These 16 T cell receptor beta chains were sequenced from one sample in a study of cytomegalovirus exposure and HLA in healthy donors. 60 Vbeta and 13 Jbeta primers were used in PCR. Clones were read by immunoSEQ multiplex PCR, and TCRdb kept only the in-frame ones, dropping some. The table has tens of thousands of clones, roughly 67% seen once. The sample consisted of PBMCs. These receptors all stem from a man in his forties in good health and CMV-seropositive.

CDR3 residues: CASSLWSGGAYEQYF. DNA for the CDR3: TGTGCCAGCAGCTTATGGAGCGGGGGGGCTTACGAGCAGTACTTC. The chain couples TRBV13 to TRBJ2-7; 10 bases are shared with TRBD2. Germline assignment: CDR1 PRHDT and CDR2 FYEKMQ (reference sequence). The CDR3 consists of 15 residues. The V gene end was trimmed by 2 bases and the J gene end by 4 bases; junction bases not matched to a gene: 5.

V gene TRBV5-4 combines with J gene TRBJ2-1, with TRBD2 identical over 10 bases. There are 16 residues in the CDR3. V trimming: 0 bases; J trimming: 10 bases; junction bases outside the gene matches: 10. The germline V gene has CDR1 SGHNT and CDR2 YYREEE (reference sequence). The CDR3 region is CASSLGASGSRSEQFF. The CDR3, as DNA: TGTGCCAGCAGCTTGGGGGCTAGCGGGAGCCGAAGCGAGCAGTTCTTC.

The chain carries TRBV5-6 and TRBJ1-1; no reliable D call. Trimming removed 4 bases at V and 0 bases at J, with 10 bases between. The CDR3 is made up of 14 amino acids. Germline lookup yields CDR1 SGHDT and CDR2 YYEEEE. The DNA of the CDR3 is TGTGCCAGCAGCATACTCACCTTGAACACTGAAGCTTTCTTT. It translates to CASSILTLNTEAFF.

This chain links TRBV18 with TRBJ2-5; D remains ambiguous. The CDR3 covers 12 residues. Trimming shortened V by 5 bases and J by 3 bases, and 7 bases separated the two germline ends. Per germline, CDR1 KGHSH and CDR2 LQKENI. CDR3 region: CASSYLEETQYF. The CDR3 coding sequence is TGTGCCAGCTCATACTTGGAAGAGACCCAGTACTTC. Full variable domain (rest looked up from reference TRBV18 and TRBJ2-5): NAGVMQNPRHLVRRRGQEARLRCSPMKGHSHVYWYRQLPEEGLKFMVYLQKENIIDESGMPKERFSAEFPKEGPSILRIQQVVRGDSAAYFCASSYLEETQYFGPGTRLLVL.

The chain uses TRBV4-1 and TRBJ2-2; TRBD1 might be the D (6 bases). The CDR3 is 16 residues long. V lost 0 bases and J 9 bases, leaving 17 bases between the germline ends. The germline gives CDR1 MGHRA, CDR2 YSYEKL. CDR3 in amino acids: CASSQEDSSSHRELFF. DNA of the CDR3: TGCGCCAGCAGCCAAGAGGACAGTTCTTCCCACCGGGAGCTGTTTTTT.

The V and J genes are TRBV18 and TRBJ2-1, with D uncertain. This CDR3 spans 16 amino acids. V lost 0 bases and J 12 bases, leaving 21 bases between the germline ends. CDR1 KGHSH and CDR2 LQKENI come from the germline V gene. CDR3 region: CASSPPAFSRSVRQFF. The DNA for the CDR3 is TGTGCCAGCTCACCACCGGCGTTTAGCCGTTCAGTCCGGCAGTTCTTC.

This chain connects TRBV28 to TRBJ2-3; TRBD2 agrees at 10 bases. This CDR3 region has 17 residues. With 5 bases clipped from V and 3 bases from J, the junction kept 11 bases outside the gene matches. Germline V gene lookup returns CDR1 MDHEN and CDR2 SYDVKM. The CDR3 DNA reads TGTGCCAGCAGTCCTCTACGAGCGGGAGGGCGGACAGATACGCAGTATTTT. This translates into CASSPLRAGGRTDTQYF.

This clone has more than one count but fewer than ten. V gene TRBV6-5 combines with J gene TRBJ2-5; 9 bases agree with TRBD2. In germline, CDR1 is MNHEY, CDR2 SVGAGI. Unmatched junction bases numbered 7, after V lost 5 bases and J lost 3 bases. The CDR3 is 15 residues long. For the CDR3, the DNA is TGTGCCAGCAGTCTAAGCGGGAGGCAGAAAGAGACCCAGTACTTC. Its protein product is CASSLSGRQKETQYF.

The rearrangement uses TRBV18 and TRBJ2-1; TRBD2 is a possible D gene (6 bases). This CDR3 comprises 13 residues. Trimming removed 3 bases at V and 6 bases at J, with 9 bases between. Germline-derived CDR1 and CDR2 are KGHSH and LQKENI. CDR3 nucleotide sequence: TGTGCCAGCTCACCGCTCGGGGGCAATGAGCAGTTCTTC. Amino acids: CASSPLGGNEQFF.

This sequence joins TRBV6-1 and TRBJ2-1, with 13 bases fitting TRBD2. Germline assignment: CDR1 MNHNS and CDR2 SASEGT. This CDR3 contains 13 residues. Losses at the gene ends were 6 bases for V and 15 bases for J; bases not matched to a gene: 8. The CDR3 DNA reads as TGTGCCAGCAGGGGGACTAGCGGGAACCCGCTGTTCTTC. This translates into CASRGTSGNPLFF.

This clone has more than one count but fewer than ten. The CDR3 spells CASSIGQGDYGYTF. The CDR3 region has the DNA TGTGCCAGCAGCATTGGACAGGGAGACTATGGCTACACCTTC. V and J are TRBV5-6 and TRBJ1-2, with 8 nucleotides matching TRBD1. Germline V gene data show CDR1 as SGHDT and CDR2 as YYEEEE. Trimming cost V 4 bases and J 3 bases; bases outside gene matches: 5. The CDR3 covers 14 residues.

The table lists this clone with a few counts. The chain links TRBV28 to TRBJ1-2; a possible D gene is TRBD1 (6 bases). The germline V and J ends were trimmed by 3 bases and 3 bases, with 11 bases remaining between them. CDR3 length: 14 amino acids. The germline CDR1 and CDR2 sequences are MDHEN and SYDVKM. CDR3 sequence (DNA): TGTGCCAGCAGTTTGGGGGCAGGGGACTATGGCTACACCTTC. Translating gives CASSLGAGDYGYTF.

The chain is built from TRBV28 and TRBJ1-2, with D uncertain. Trimming stripped 3 bases from V and 2 bases from J, with 10 bases between. Germline CDR1 is MDHEN and CDR2 is SYDVKM. The CDR3 has 14 amino acids. The CDR3, as DNA: TGTGCCAGCAGTTTTGATGCGGGCAACTATGGCTACACCTTC. Its translation is CASSFDAGNYGYTF.

The CDR3, as DNA: TGTGCCAGCAGAATGACAGGGGCTGGAAACACCATATATTTT. Translating it yields CASRMTGAGNTIYF. The rearrangement joins TRBV27 to TRBJ1-3; 8 nucleotides align to TRBD1. The CDR3 totals 14 residues. Germline V gene lookup returns CDR1 MNHEY and CDR2 SMNVEV (reference sequence). Trimming removed 6 bases from V and 2 bases from J; junction bases left unmatched: 3.

The table lists this clone with a few counts. The chain couples TRBV5-6 to TRBJ2-1; a possible D gene is TRBD1 (5 bases). This CDR3 comprises 13 residues. The germline CDR1 and CDR2 sequences are SGHDT and YYEEEE. The germline V and J ends were trimmed by 6 bases and 9 bases, with 16 bases remaining between them. DNA for the CDR3: TGTGCCAGCACCATTTTTGGGGCTATTGAGCAGTTCTTC. This sequence encodes CASTIFGAIEQFF.

The chain recombines TRBV7-3 with TRBJ2-2, with D unresolved. The V gene's germline CDR1 is SGHTA and CDR2 FQGTGA. This CDR3 region has 15 residues. The ends were cut back, 4 bases at V and 1 base at J, with 10 bases in the middle. The CDR3 is CASSSQPRNTGELFF. DNA for the CDR3: TGTGCCAGCAGCTCCCAACCCAGGAACACCGGGGAGCTGTTTTTT.